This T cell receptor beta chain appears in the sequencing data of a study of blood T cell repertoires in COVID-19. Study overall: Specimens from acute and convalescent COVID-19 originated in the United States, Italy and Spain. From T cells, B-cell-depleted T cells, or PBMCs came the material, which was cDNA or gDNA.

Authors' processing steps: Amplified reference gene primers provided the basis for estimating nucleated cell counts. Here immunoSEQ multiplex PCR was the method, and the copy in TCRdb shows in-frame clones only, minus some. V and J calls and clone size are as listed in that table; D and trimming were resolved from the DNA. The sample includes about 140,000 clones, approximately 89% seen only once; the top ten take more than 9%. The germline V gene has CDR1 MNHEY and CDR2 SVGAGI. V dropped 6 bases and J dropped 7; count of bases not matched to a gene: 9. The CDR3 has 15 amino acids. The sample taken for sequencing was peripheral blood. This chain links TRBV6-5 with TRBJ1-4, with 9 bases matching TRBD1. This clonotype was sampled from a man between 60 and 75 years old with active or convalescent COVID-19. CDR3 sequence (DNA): TGTGCCAGCAGATACAGGGGGCGCCTTTCTGAAAAACTGTTTTTT. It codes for CASRYRGRLSEKLFF.